This TCR beta chain was sequenced in a study of T cell changes during pregnancy in multiple sclerosis. Per the germline V gene, CDR1 is MNHNS and CDR2 is SASEGT. V lost 10 bases to trimming and J lost 3 bases, with 19 bases between them. The CDR3 runs 15 residues. Repertoires were generated with immunoSEQ multiplex PCR, while TCRdb's copy carries only in-frame clones and drops some. The sample includes over 35,000 clones, over 75% of them seen just once. The sequence was obtained from a female donor with multiple sclerosis, enrolled in a pregnancy study. The V call is TRBV6-1, the J call TRBJ2-1, with D tentatively TRBD1 (5 bases). The source material was CD4+ T cells from peripheral blood mononuclear cells, sampled in the third trimester of pregnancy. DNA of the CDR3: TGTGCCACCCAATCTAGGACACTTAGCTACAATGAGCAGTTCTTC. Its protein is CATQSRTLSYNEQFF.